Listed below are T cell receptor beta chains from one sample, sequenced in a study of beta chain features in type 1 diabetes. Assay: immunoSEQ multiplex PCR; the TCRdb copy retains only in-frame clones and omits some. The data contain fewer than 200,000 clones, 10% to 15% of them singletons. The sequenced sample was central memory CD4+ T cells from blood. The receptors here all came from a woman between 18 and 29 years old in good health. The CDR3 runs from the conserved cysteine through the conserved F or W. A D gene is named only where the DNA matches it firmly. Not all rows give a size; the values are once, few, many and, for expanded clones, a class.

TRBD2,TRBV9,few,TRBJ2-6,CASTGVAGGTGANVLTF,TGTGCCAGCACCGGGGTAGCGGGAGGAACTGGGGCCAACGTCCTGACTTTC
-,TRBV19,-,TRBJ1-5,CASSSGTGNQPQHF,TGTGCCAGTAGTTCAGGAACAGGGAATCAGCCCCAGCATTTT
-,TRBV7-2,few,TRBJ1-1,CASSLVWSGNTEAFF,TGTGCCAGCAGCTTAGTGTGGTCGGGGAACACTGAAGCTTTCTTT
-,TRBV5-6,-,TRBJ1-1,CASSFGGNTEAFF,TGTGCCAGCAGCTTCGGAGGGAACACTGAAGCTTTCTTT
TRBD2,TRBV9,-,TRBJ2-7,CASSVELAGDSEQYF,TGTGCCAGCAGCGTAGAACTAGCGGGAGATAGCGAGCAGTACTTC
TRBD1,TRBV2,-,TRBJ2-3,CASSGQGGTDTQYF,TGTGCCAGCAGTGGACAGGGCGGCACAGATACGCAGTATTTT
-,TRBV7-9,few,TRBJ1-3,CASSLGGNAGNTIYF,TGTGCCAGCAGCTTAGGAGGTAACGCTGGAAACACCATATATTTT
TRBD2,TRBV28,-,TRBJ2-7,CASGPPGLAGGYEQYF,TGTGCCAGCGGGCCCCCCGGACTAGCGGGAGGCTACGAGCAGTACTTC
-,TRBV4-3,-,TRBJ1-5,CASSQDQAPRNQPQHF,TGCGCCAGCAGCCAAGATCAGGCGCCACGCAATCAGCCCCAGCATTTT
-,TRBV27,-,TRBJ2-2,CASNPDRNTGELFF,TGTGCCAGCAACCCGGACAGAAACACCGGGGAGCTGTTTTTT
TRBD1,TRBV28,few,TRBJ2-7,CATSSGGYNEQYF,TGTGCCACCAGCTCAGGGGGTTACAACGAGCAGTACTTC
TRBD2,TRBV9,-,TRBJ2-1,CASRGTSGRSSEQFF,TGTGCCAGCAGGGGAACGAGCGGGAGGTCCAGTGAGCAGTTCTTC
TRBD1,TRBV5-1,few,TRBJ1-1,CASSYDATGFTEAFF,TGCGCCAGCAGCTACGACGCGACAGGGTTCACTGAAGCTTTCTTT
TRBD1,TRBV15,-,TRBJ2-1,CATSRDRGSYNEQFF,TGTGCCACCAGCCGAGACAGGGGCTCCTACAATGAGCAGTTCTTC